The rows below give T cell receptor beta chains drawn from one sample of a study of blood T cell repertoires in COVID-19. Sequenced by immunoSEQ multiplex PCR; TCRdb stores in-frame clones only, minus some. The sample lists some 48,000 clones; about 86% were seen once. The sample was peripheral blood. These receptors were obtained from a human donor in a cohort sampled during active COVID-19. CDR3s include the opening cysteine and the closing phenylalanine or tryptophan. A D gene is named only where the DNA matches it firmly. A clone size is listed for some rows: how often the clone was seen (once, few, many), or a class if it is expanded.

TRBJ2-2	-	-	TRBV12-3/TRBV12-4	CASKGAGELFF	TGTGCCAGCAAGGGGGCCGGGGAGCTGTTTTTT
TRBJ1-5	-	-	TRBV2	CASSIGQYQPQHF	TGTGCCAGCAGTATTGGGCAATATCAGCCCCAGCATTTT
TRBJ2-5	-	-	TRBV18	CASSPFGTHQETQYF	TGTGCCAGCTCACCTTTCGGGACACACCAAGAGACCCAGTACTTC
TRBJ1-2	few	-	TRBV6-5	CASSYDSWGYTF	TGTGCCAGCAGTTACGACAGCTGGGGCTACACCTTC
TRBJ1-5	-	-	TRBV5-6	CASSRGQINSNQPQHF	TGTGCCAGCAGCCGTGGACAGATTAATAGCAATCAGCCCCAGCATTTT
TRBJ1-6	-	TRBD1	TRBV6-5	CASSLDRDYNSPLHF	TGTGCCAGCAGTTTGGACAGGGACTATAATTCACCCCTCCACTTT
TRBJ1-6	once	-	TRBV11-2	CASSLSTELESPLHF	TGTGCCAGCAGCTTATCGACAGAATTAGAATCACCCCTCCACTTT
TRBJ1-1	-	-	TRBV12-3/TRBV12-4	CASSRRQNTEAFF	TGTGCCAGCAGTCGACGACAGAACACTGAAGCTTTCTTT
TRBJ2-3	-	TRBD2	TRBV19	CASKERGGTDTQYF	TGTGCCAGTAAGGAGCGGGGGGGCACAGATACGCAGTATTTT
TRBJ2-6	-	TRBD2	TRBV30	CAWRREGSAGANVLTF	TGTGCCTGGAGGCGGGAGGGTTCGGCTGGGGCCAACGTCCTGACTTTC
TRBJ1-1	-	-	TRBV29-1	CSNLIRNTEAFF	TGCAGCAACTTGATTCGGAACACTGAAGCTTTCTTT
TRBJ2-3	once	TRBD1	TRBV5-1	CASSSTGAGDTQYF	TGCGCCAGCAGCTCGACAGGGGCGGGAGATACGCAGTATTTT
TRBJ2-7	-	TRBD1	TRBV2	CASSEGARGISSYEQYF	TGTGCCAGCAGTGAAGGAGCCAGGGGGATTAGCTCCTACGAGCAGTACTTC
TRBJ2-1	-	TRBD2	TRBV6-1	CASSEWLAGGGEQFF	TGTGCCAGCAGTGAGTGGCTAGCGGGGGGAGGTGAGCAGTTCTTC
TRBJ2-2	-	-	TRBV29-1	CSVLVQTGELFF	TGCAGCGTTCTAGTGCAAACCGGGGAGCTGTTTTTT
TRBJ2-2	once	TRBD1	TRBV5-5	CASSFGQGVTGELFF	TGTGCCAGCAGCTTCGGACAGGGTGTCACCGGGGAGCTGTTTTTT
TRBJ2-2	-	-	TRBV3-1/TRBV3-2	CASSQLRNTGELFF	TGTGCCAGCAGCCAACTTAGGAACACCGGGGAGCTGTTTTTT
TRBJ1-5	-	TRBD1	TRBV19	CASSKAGGPGQPQHF	TGTGCCAGTAGTAAAGCAGGGGGCCCGGGTCAGCCCCAGCATTTT
TRBJ2-7	-	TRBD1	TRBV11-3	CASSFYRGDEQYF	TGTGCCAGCAGCTTTTACAGGGGGGACGAGCAGTACTTC
TRBJ2-1	-	-	TRBV7-2	CASTILRLDEQFF	TGTGCCAGCACTATATTGAGGCTAGATGAGCAGTTCTTC
TRBJ2-1	-	-	TRBV6-1	CASSDVQSSYNEQFF	TGTGCCAGCAGTGATGTACAGAGCTCCTACAATGAGCAGTTCTTC
TRBJ2-5	-	TRBD1	TRBV3-1/TRBV3-2	CASSQGDRGETQYF	TGTGCCAGCAGCCAAGGGGACAGGGGAGAGACCCAGTACTTC
TRBJ2-3	once	-	TRBV11-3	CASSSISGDGTQYF	TGTGCCAGCAGCTCCATTTCGGGAGATGGGACGCAGTATTTT
TRBJ2-2	-	TRBD2	TRBV6-1	CASRELAGGLANTGELFF	TGTGCCAGCAGAGAACTAGCGGGGGGCCTCGCGAACACCGGGGAGCTGTTTTTT
TRBJ1-5	-	TRBD1	TRBV9	CASSQGQYNQPQHF	TGTGCCAGCAGCCAGGGACAGTACAATCAGCCCCAGCATTTT
TRBJ1-6	-	-	TRBV6-5	CASSYSGGGNSPLHF	TGTGCCAGCAGTTACTCGGGGGGGGGTAATTCACCCCTCCACTTT
TRBJ2-1	-	TRBD2	TRBV7-9	CASSISGSSYNEQFF	TGTGCCAGCAGCATCAGCGGGAGCTCCTACAATGAGCAGTTCTTC
TRBJ1-2	-	-	TRBV4-2	CASSQVTQKQTGHQNNYGYTF	TGTGCCAGCAGCCAAGTTACCCAAAAGCAAACGGGACACCAAAACAACTATGGCTACACCTTC